The source of this TCR beta chain is a study of blood T cell repertoires in COVID-19 (TCRdb year 2020). In the study overall: Collaborator samples came from the United States, Italy and Spain and covered acute and convalescent phases of COVID-19. A freely available public database, intended as a resource for researchers studying the immune response to SARS-CoV-2, is where the repertoires were released. The prospective study material was composed of cDNA or gDNA derived from T cells, B-cell-depleted T cells, or PBMCs. The dataset comprised deeply sampled blood TCRbeta repertoires from subjects exposed to, actively infected with, or recovered from COVID-19. Samples were obtained from the ongoing ImmuneRACE study (first 160 participants) and from over a thousand subjects provided by 6 global collaborators. The sample metadata nearly always contained a de-identified subject ID, COVID-19 status, age in years and sex. Where available, HLA class I and class II types were taken from metadata supplied by the sample provider and were not determined by assay-based typing.

TCRbeta CDR3 regions were amplified from genomic DNA by means of the immunoSEQ Assay, a bias-controlled multiplex PCR. The original pipeline was this. Nucleated cell counts per sample were estimated from amplification of reference gene primers within the assay. Sequence reads were collapsed and filtered to measure the absolute abundance of every unique TCRbeta CDR3 rearrangement. Productive Simpson clonality was computed per sample as the square root of Simpson's diversity index over productive rearrangements. The immuneACCESS repertoire file appears here via TCRdb, limited to in-frame rearrangements. These files lack a portion of the clones; in checked studies, under half of the deficit traces to unresolved V genes, and the cause of the others is not known. V, J and clone size derive from that table, while D and trimming were established from the DNA sequence. The sample table shows tens of thousands of clones, and roughly nine tenths are seen once. Of the sample, roughly 2% is held by the ten largest clones.

Here is what the overall study found, with its caveats: How much clinical and demographic metadata was included differed by source and by participant, and the metadata was provided uncurated.

Notes on this clone: Its antigen is still unknown. No much larger clonotype is one base removed from it; base qualities were not supplied.

Each collaborating institution followed its own protocols to collect whole blood in K2EDTA tubes. For TCRbeta analysis, collaborators shipped samples in one of three forms: frozen whole blood, isolated PBMCs, or DNA extracted from either of those sample types. From cysteine to phenylalanine, the CDR3 is 12 amino acids long. Only CDR3 DNA is held: 36 bases, read in frame from base 1. The V end gives up 7 bases and the J end 8 bases, leaving 1 base in the junction not matched to a gene. CDR1 and CDR2 are drawn from the germline V gene (reference sequence): LNHDA, SQIVND. The sample was peripheral blood. The rearranged segments are TRBV19 and TRBJ1-4; TRBD1 matches 10 bases in the middle. The sequence derives from a human donor in a cohort sampled during active COVID-19. CDR3 region: CASTDRGEKLFF. The DNA sequence reads TGTGCCAGTACGGACAGGGGGGAAAAACTGTTTTTT.